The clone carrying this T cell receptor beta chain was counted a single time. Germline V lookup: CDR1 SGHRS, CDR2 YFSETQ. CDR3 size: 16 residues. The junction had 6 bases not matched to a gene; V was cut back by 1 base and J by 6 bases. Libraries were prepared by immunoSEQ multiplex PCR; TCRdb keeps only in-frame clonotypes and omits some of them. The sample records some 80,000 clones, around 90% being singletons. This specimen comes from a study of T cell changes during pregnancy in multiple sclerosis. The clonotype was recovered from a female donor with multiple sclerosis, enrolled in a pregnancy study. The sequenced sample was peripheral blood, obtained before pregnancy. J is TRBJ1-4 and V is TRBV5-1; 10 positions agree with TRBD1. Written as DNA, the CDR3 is TGCGCCAGCAGCTTGTCTGGGACAGGGGATTATGAAAAACTGTTTTTT. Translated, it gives CASSLSGTGDYEKLFF.